This TCR beta chain was captured by sequencing in a study of shared clonotypes between healthy human individuals (dated by TCRdb to 2019 to 2021). Background on the whole study: Three men and a couple of women, aged 18 to 49 years, made up the cohort. Per donor, three plates each were used for CD4 naive and CD4 memory, two for CD8 naive, and one for CD8 memory. To increase sequencing depth and limit assay-specific biases, TCR repertoire library preparation and sequencing were carried out by different laboratories using diverse techniques. To estimate repertoire size and how much clonotype sharing occurs between individuals, the study deeply sequenced the blood TCR repertoires of roughly 5 healthy adults. Leukapheresis yielded between about 0.9 and 9.5 billion PBMCs per donor. The investigation overall reported the following: Pairwise subsampling indicated that sequencing depth was expected to affect the degree of clonotype sharing among donors. Naive subsets generally had larger estimated clonotype richness than memory subsets. Because the study included a small number of donors, the genetic and exposure-history diversity represented was limited. Higher generation probabilities were observed for clonotypes shared by all four sorted-subset donors than for non-shared clonotypes. Incomplete sequencing was indicated by rarefaction of sorted-subset datasets, despite the large sequencing depth. Sampling was restricted to blood, and TCR repertoires in tissue are likely to differ from TCR repertoires in blood. Across a handful of donors, roughly 5.1% of naive CD4, approximately 3.6% of naive CD8, 2% to 2.5% of memory CD4, and under 0.45% of memory CD8 clonotypes were shared.

The CDR3 holds 14 amino acids from the cysteine to the phenylalanine. The only DNA kept is the CDR3, 42 bases in frame from the first base. CDR1 and CDR2 are drawn from the germline V gene: MNHNS, SASEGT. The V and J ends are trimmed by 9 bases and 1 base, leaving 15 bases between them. As concerns this clone: The antigen this receptor binds is unknown. No much larger clonotype is one base removed from it; base qualities were not supplied.

TCR CDR3 regions were amplified from genomic DNA by multiplex PCR using the deep immunoSEQ assay. For each cell subset, the extracted genomic DNA was distributed evenly across all wells of several immunoSEQ 96-well plates, and each plate served as one replicate. For sorted subsets, approximately 190 ng genomic DNA, equal to tens of thousands of T cell genomes, was loaded into each replicate PCR. Purified libraries were measured with a Qubit 3.0 fluorometer, size-checked on a Bioanalyzer 2100, and measured again with the KAPA Library Quantification kit. A separate single-read 150-cycle Illumina NextSeq 550 flow cell was used to sequence each immunoSEQ 96-well plate. As for the authors' bioinformatics: Because the immunoSEQ output included only junctional sequences and no quality scores, the filtering could not be the same as the filtering used for full-length reads. Sequences were annotated with PyIR, a Python wrapper for IgBLAST v1.9, using IMGT germline references to assign V/J genes and CDR3. Reads were filtered out if the reads had weak V/J assignments (E-value above 1e-6), no CDR3, stop codons, out-of-frame junctions, or ambiguous translated residues. V3J clonotypes were defined as sequences sharing an identical inferred V gene, J gene, and CDR3 amino acid sequence. Percentage overlap between repertoires was calculated by dividing the number of shared unique clonotypes by the size of the smaller repertoire. Richness of each repertoire was evaluated using RTK rarefaction, the Chao1 estimator, and Recon v2.1 estimates of unobserved clonotypes. OLGA was used to compute generation probabilities for all TCRbeta clonotypes that the gDNA method yielded from four donors. Imported from immuneACCESS, the table was reduced by TCRdb to in-frame sequences with V and J called. These copies leave out some clones; in studies compared against another copy, an unresolved V gene accounts for under half, and the cause of the remainder is not known. That table gives V, J and clone size, and the DNA gave D and trimming. In this sample the table shows around 980,000 clones, approximately 80% of which occur a single time. Clones ranked in the top ten supply 0.55% to 0.7% of the sample.

The donors were healthy, HIV-negative adults with no recently reported acute infections or vaccinations. Every donor was a Caucasian adult residing in Nashville, Tennessee, USA. Magnetic negative selection was used to enrich CD4+ T cells, after which naive cells were positively selected on CD45RA and the negative fraction became the memory subset. Blood was obtained by leukapheresis, after which PBMCs were separated by Ficoll-Histopaque density gradient centrifugation and cryopreserved in liquid nitrogen vapor phase. Analytical flow cytometry was used to check the purity and quantity of every magnetically sorted T cell population. Each sorted fraction had its genomic DNA isolated and then quantified by UV absorbance on a Nanodrop 2000c.

Material for sequencing was memory CD4+ T cells from PBMCs. What this sample's cell subset or site label stands for: CD45RA-negative fraction. The receptor chain draws on TRBV6-1 and TRBJ1-1; 5 matching bases give a weak D call of TRBD1. The sequence was collected from a man between 18 and 29 years old in good health. Some clones in this sample may be carry-over from other donors' samples. The CDR3 protein is CASLTAPQNTEAFF. The sequenced DNA: TGTGCCAGTTTGACAGCTCCCCAGAACACTGAAGCTTTCTTT.